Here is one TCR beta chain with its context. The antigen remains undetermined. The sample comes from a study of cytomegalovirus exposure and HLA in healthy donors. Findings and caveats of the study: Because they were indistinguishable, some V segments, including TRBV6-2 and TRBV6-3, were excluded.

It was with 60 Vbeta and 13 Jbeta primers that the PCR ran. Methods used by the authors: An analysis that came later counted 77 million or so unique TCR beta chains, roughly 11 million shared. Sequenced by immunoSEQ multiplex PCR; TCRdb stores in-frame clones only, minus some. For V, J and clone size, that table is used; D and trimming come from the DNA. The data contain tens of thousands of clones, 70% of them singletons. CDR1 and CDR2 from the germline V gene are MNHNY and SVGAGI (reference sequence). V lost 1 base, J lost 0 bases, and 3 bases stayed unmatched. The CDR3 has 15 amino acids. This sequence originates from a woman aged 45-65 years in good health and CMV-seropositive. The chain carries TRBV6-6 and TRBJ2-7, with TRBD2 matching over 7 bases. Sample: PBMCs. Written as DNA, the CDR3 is TGTGCCAGCAGTTACTTACTAGCGAGCTCCTACGAGCAGTACTTC. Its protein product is CASSYLLASSYEQYF.